The 22 T cell receptor beta chains below come from one sample, sequenced in a study of blood T cell repertoires in COVID-19. Sequencing was performed with immunoSEQ multiplex PCR; in TCRdb, only in-frame clones are kept and a portion is missing. Here the sample spans 240,000 or so clones, 85% to 90% being singletons. Sequencing was carried out using PBMCs or T cells enriched from blood (not recorded which). These receptors were obtained from a man aged 50 to 59 who had been exposed to COVID-19.

The rearrangement links TRBV19 to TRBJ2-2; 10 nucleotides agree with TRBD2. The CDR3 is 17 amino acids. V trimming: 5 bases; J trimming: 6 bases; junction bases outside the gene matches: 12. In germline, CDR1 is LNHDA, CDR2 SQIVND (reference sequence). This chain's CDR3 is CASSSGLARETAGELFF. DNA for the CDR3: TGTGCCAGTAGTTCGGGACTAGCGCGAGAGACGGCCGGGGAGCTGTTTTTT. Complete variable domain (other parts from reference TRBV19 and TRBJ2-2): DGGITQSPKYLFRKEGQNVTLSCEQNLNHDAMYWYRQDPGQGLRLIYYSQIVNDFQKGDIAEGYSVSREKKESFPLTVTSAQKNPTAFYLCASSSGLARETAGELFFGEGSRLTVL.

With respect to this clone: One end of the junction varies from germline; a read error may be responsible. The rearrangement links TRBV7-7 to TRBJ2-2; no clear D gene. The V gene's germline CDR1 is SSHAT and CDR2 FNYEAQ (reference sequence). The CDR3 has 17 amino acids. The CDR3 region is CASSLVAETGGTGELFF. The CDR3 coding sequence is TGTGCTAGCAGCTTAGTAGCTGAAACCGGCGGCACCGGGGAGCTGTTTTTT.

This chain connects TRBV7-9 to TRBJ2-3, with D possibly TRBD1 on 5 matching bases. Germline CDR1 and CDR2: SEHNR and FQNEAQ (reference sequence). This CDR3 has 15 amino acids. Deletions cut 3 bases from V and 3 bases from J, with 13 bases between. CDR3: CASSFTTGRTDTQYF. The CDR3 DNA reads as TGTGCCAGCAGCTTTACAACAGGAAGAACAGATACGCAGTATTTT.

The rearrangement joins TRBV15 to TRBJ2-1, with D unresolved. The CDR3 totals 13 residues. Trimming stripped 5 bases from V and 15 bases from J, with 20 bases between. The germline V gene encodes CDR1 LNHNV and CDR2 YYDKDF (reference sequence). The CDR3 is CATSDLYTTEWFF. In nucleotides, the CDR3 is TGTGCCACCAGCGACCTCTATACGACGGAGTGGTTCTTC.

This chain links TRBV21-1 with TRBJ1-5. TRBV21-1 corresponds to a pseudogene. This CDR3 region has 14 residues. The CDR3 reads CASSKARCNQPQHF. In nucleotides, the CDR3 is TGTGCCAGCAGCAAAGCGAGGTGCAATCAGCCCCAGCATTTT.

The chain has TRBV27 and TRBJ1-2; no clear D gene. The CDR3 runs 13 residues. The germline V and J ends were trimmed by 2 bases and 6 bases, with 10 bases remaining between them. Germline assignment: CDR1 MNHEY and CDR2 SMNVEV (reference sequence). As DNA, the CDR3 is TGTGCCAGCAGTTTAACGTCGGTAAATGGCTACACCTTC. It codes for CASSLTSVNGYTF.

As regards this clone: Other DNA sequences in the sample encode the same CDR3. The V call is TRBV5-1, the J call TRBJ2-5; 7 positions agree with TRBD1. Germline V gives CDR1 SGHRS, CDR2 YFSETQ. V lost 4 bases to trimming and J lost 0 bases; unmatched junction nucleotides: 6. There are 15 residues in the CDR3. CDR3 sequence reads: CASSLAGTDQETQYF. The CDR3 nucleotides are TGCGCCAGCAGCCTCGCCGGGACAGACCAAGAGACCCAGTACTTC.

The rearrangement joins TRBV4-1 to TRBJ2-2; tentative D call: TRBD1 (5 bases). In germline, CDR1 is MGHRA, CDR2 YSYEKL. The V and J ends lost 1 base and 0 bases respectively, with 6 bases between them. The length of the CDR3 is 15 residues. The CDR3 region is CASSQATANTGELFF. The DNA for the CDR3 is TGCGCCAGCAGCCAAGCGACAGCGAACACCGGGGAGCTGTTTTTT.

This sequence joins TRBV11-2 and TRBJ1-1; weak D call: TRBD1 (5 bases). Germline V gene data show CDR1 as SGHAT and CDR2 as FQNNGV. The V gene lost 3 bases and the J gene lost 7 bases, with 12 bases spanning the gap. CDR3 length: 13 amino acids. CDR3 in DNA: TGTGCCAGCAGCTTTGGGCTCAGGGTTGAAGCTTTCTTT. It yields the protein CASSFGLRVEAFF.

V and J are TRBV6-5 and TRBJ1-2, with 7 bases that match TRBD1. CDR1 and CDR2 (germline): MNHEY, SVGAGI. With V trimmed by 4 bases and J by 7 bases, 3 bases remained unmatched. CDR3 length: 12 amino acids. CDR3 nucleotides: TGTGCCAGCAGTTCGACAGGGTTTGGCTACACCTTC. Translating gives CASSSTGFGYTF.

The V and J genes are TRBV7-3 and TRBJ2-2, with D possibly TRBD1 on 5 matching bases. The CDR3 loop spans 14 amino acids. Deletions cut 5 bases from V and 9 bases from J, with 16 bases between. Germline V gives CDR1 SGHTA, CDR2 FQGTGA. The CDR3: CASSPLAQGRELFF. The CDR3 bases are TGTGCCAGCAGCCCACTCGCGCAGGGCCGGGAGCTGTTTTTT.

This chain links TRBV15 with TRBJ2-2, with D perhaps TRBD1 (5 bases). The CDR3 contains 13 residues. CDR1 and CDR2 from the germline V gene are LNHNV and YYDKDF (reference sequence). V was shortened by 3 bases and J by 6 bases, with 8 bases between the two germline ends. The CDR3 DNA reads as TGTGCCACCAGCAGTATGACAGCCGGGGAGCTGTTTTTT. It yields the protein CATSSMTAGELFF.

The chain uses TRBV27 and TRBJ1-5, with D possibly matching TRBD1 (5 bases). V shed 5 bases and J shed 4 bases, with 12 bases lying between them. In germline, CDR1 is MNHEY, CDR2 SMNVEV (reference sequence). The CDR3 is 14 residues long. This chain's CDR3 is CASSPYGGNQPQHF. In nucleotides, the CDR3 is TGTGCCAGCAGTCCGTACGGGGGAAATCAGCCCCAGCATTTT.

V gene TRBV5-5 combines with J gene TRBJ2-1, with 14 positions matching TRBD2. V was pared by 4 bases and J by 15 bases, with 12 bases of the junction left unmatched. The CDR3 extends over 15 amino acids. Germline loops: CDR1 SGHKS, CDR2 YYEKEE (reference sequence). In DNA, the CDR3 is TGTGCCAGCAGCACACCGGGACTAGCGGGGGTGAAGTGGTTCTTC. This codes for CASSTPGLAGVKWFF.

The chain combines TRBV28 with TRBJ1-1; D perhaps matches TRBD1 (5 bases). The germline V gene encodes CDR1 MDHEN and CDR2 SYDVKM. The V end was cut by 3 bases, the J end by 0 bases, with 14 bases between. This CDR3 spans 16 amino acids. The CDR3: CASSFPRGVMNTEAFF. The CDR3 coding sequence is TGTGCCAGCAGTTTCCCCCGGGGGGTAATGAACACTGAAGCTTTCTTT.

This clone was recorded only once. The chain links TRBV5-1 to TRBJ2-5, with a weak D call TRBD1 (6 bases). Trimming pared 3 bases from V and 5 bases from J, leaving 14 bases between. Germline CDR1 and CDR2: SGHRS and YFSETQ. The CDR3 has 14 residues. In DNA, the CDR3 is TGCGCCAGCAGCTATATAACAGGGCAGGAGACCCAGTACTTC. As protein: CASSYITGQETQYF.

V usage is TRBV2 and J usage is TRBJ1-1; maybe TRBD1 (5 bases). Germline V gives CDR1 SNHLY, CDR2 FYNNEI. With 6 bases removed from V and 6 bases from J, the gap between germline ends came to 14 bases. The CDR3 totals 13 residues. In nucleotides, the CDR3 is TGTGCCAGCAGCATTCTCCGGGACTCTGAAGCTTTCTTT. Amino acid sequence: CASSILRDSEAFF.

The chain combines TRBV7-6 with TRBJ2-3; 8 bases match TRBD2. The CDR3 runs to 18 residues. V gave up 2 bases and J gave up 0 bases; unmatched junction bases: 10. Germline CDR1 and CDR2: SGHVS and FNYEAQ. The CDR3 is CASSLHTSGPGSTDTQYF. The CDR3 nucleotides read TGTGCCAGCAGCTTACATACTAGCGGTCCGGGTAGCACAGATACGCAGTATTTT.

This clone was seen a few times. The chain is built from TRBV6-5 and TRBJ1-2; no clear D. In germline, CDR1 is MNHEY, CDR2 SVGAGI. The V end lost 8 bases, the J end lost 5 bases, and 12 bases lay between the germline ends. CDR3 size: 12 residues. The CDR3 sequence: CASWTLAYGYTF. In DNA form, the CDR3 reads TGTGCCAGCTGGACTCTCGCTTATGGCTACACCTTC.

This clone was picked up a small number of times. The chain recombines TRBV7-2 with TRBJ1-1; 7 bases fit TRBD1. V gave up 5 bases and J gave up 1 base; unmatched junction bases: 4. CDR3 length equals 14 residues. CDR1 and CDR2 (germline): SGHTA, FQGNSA. CDR3 nucleotides: TGTGCCAGCAGCGAGTGGACAGGGAACACTGAAGCTTTCTTT. Encoded protein: CASSEWTGNTEAFF.

This chain joins TRBV28 and TRBJ2-7; 10 nucleotides match TRBD1. Germline V gives CDR1 MDHEN, CDR2 SYDVKM. The CDR3 is 16 amino acids. Unmatched junction bases numbered 8, after V lost 4 bases and J lost 2 bases. The CDR3 reads CASSSATGTGAYEQYF. CDR3 bases: TGTGCCAGCAGTTCCGCGACCGGGACAGGGGCCTACGAGCAGTACTTC.

The chain employs TRBV20-1 and TRBJ2-5, with D possibly TRBD1 on 6 matching bases. The V end was cut by 4 bases, the J end by 7 bases, with 19 bases between. The length of the CDR3 is 14 residues. Germline V gene sequence: CDR1 DFQATT, CDR2 SNEGSKA (reference sequence). CDR3 coding DNA: TGCAGTGCTACTGAGTCGCAGGGGAGCGGGACCCAGTACTTC. Its protein product is CSATESQGSGTQYF.